Given below is one T cell receptor beta chain in context. Its antigen is unknown. This record comes from a study of cytomegalovirus exposure and HLA in healthy donors. Study-level results: Rarity held for most TCR sequences, but there were some public TCRs that occurred in many donors. Cytomegalovirus-associated TCR beta chains were listed, numbering around 150. No immune exposure information besides CMV serostatus was available.

It was with 60 Vbeta and 13 Jbeta primers that the PCR ran. This table comes from immunoSEQ multiplex PCR, and its TCRdb copy is limited to in-frame clones, with some not included. This table holds about 160,000 clones, approximately 80% found once. The CDR3 is 13 amino acids. In germline, CDR1 is MNHNS, CDR2 SASEGT. Sequenced sample: PBMCs. The V gene is TRBV6-1, the J gene TRBJ2-3; maybe TRBD1 (5 bases). This clonotype was obtained from a male donor in good health and CMV-seropositive. The CDR3 DNA reads as TGTGCTACCGCCACAGGTAGCACAGATACGCAGTATTTT. Amino acids: CATATGSTDTQYF.